This TCR beta chain was found in a study of spatial heterogeneity in lung cancer. For the study at large: Detection consistently yielded more beta chains than alpha chains. Study observations and caveats: Ubiquitous expanded tumor TCRs surfaced in blood more at resection than they did at follow-up.

The CDR3 is 13 residues long. The germline V gene has CDR1 SGHAT and CDR2 FQNNGV. A note on this clonotype: The antigen is unknown. An end of the junction does not agree with germline; a read error may underlie this.

Each TCR cDNA molecule carried a unique molecular identifier. In TCRdb, the 5' RACE reads were re-called with MiXCR into one record per CDR3 protein. The data contain 20,000 to 25,000 distinct CDR3 sequences, roughly 4.6% of them singletons. Time point reported: sample taken at primary tumor resection. Whole RNA, which was extracted from tumor, nontumor lung tissue or frozen PBMC, was sequenced without any cell sorting. The material sequenced was PBMCs, taken at surgery. J is TRBJ2-1 and V is TRBV11-2; D is perhaps TRBD1 (5 bases). The sequence came from a male donor with early-stage non-small cell lung cancer. CDR3 protein: CAGRDTGYNEQFF. As DNA, the CDR3 is TGTGCCGGCAGGGATACAGGTTACAATGAGCAGTTCTTC.